What follows describes a single T cell receptor beta chain. The ends lost 6 bases at V and 4 bases at J; junction bases unmatched: 2. The CDR3 is 13 amino acids. Germline V gene lookup returns CDR1 KGHSH and CDR2 LQKENI. These data originate in a study of blood T cell repertoires in COVID-19. Libraries were prepared by immunoSEQ multiplex PCR; TCRdb keeps only in-frame clonotypes and omits some of them. The repertoire includes fewer than 150,000 clones, about four fifths of them detected once, and 2% to 2.5% sits in the top ten. The V call is TRBV18, the J call TRBJ2-3; 9 bases map to TRBD2. Sequenced: peripheral blood. The source is a man in his 70s with acute or convalescent COVID-19. The CDR3 loop is CASSSGGSDTQYF. The DNA for the CDR3 is TGTGCCAGCTCGAGCGGGGGGTCAGATACGCAGTATTTT.